The entry that follows covers one T cell receptor beta chain sequence. This clone was picked up a small number of times. Its antigen is unknown. No base-level quality is on record; no much larger clone is a single base apart. Per the germline V gene, SGHAT is the CDR1 and FQNNGV is the CDR2. V sheds 1 base and J sheds 0 bases, leaving 10 bases between their ends. Reading from cysteine to phenylalanine, the CDR3 counts 16 amino acids. Just the 48-base CDR3 DNA is kept, in frame starting at base 1. This record belongs to a study of cytomegalovirus exposure and HLA in healthy donors listed by TCRdb under 2017. As for the study more broadly: An earlier analysis of fewer than 750 of the donors reported approximately 300 Gb of sequence data and 117 million unique TCR beta sequences obtained from around 180 million T cells. An early release covering over 500 HLA-typed donors comprised about 300 gigabases of sequencing data and around 80 million unique TCR sequences. The genetic ancestry cluster associated with self-reported Caucasian donors included 65% to 90% of the approximately 430 genotyped donors. The study aimed to test whether cataloging public T cell receptors could reveal signatures of past pathogen exposure. Using immunosequencing, the study profiled T cell repertoires from 500 to 800 subjects and related those repertoires to cytomegalovirus serostatus. A separate validation cohort of 100 to 150 different subjects was used in addition to the 666-subject first cohort. High-throughput TCR immunosequencing, statistical association of individual TCRs with disease status, and machine learning were combined to predict cytomegalovirus infection status. To study patterns of TCR occurrence, a later analysis re-analyzed previously published TCR beta repertoires from under 750 donors and added high-resolution HLA genotyping. Rather than using new phenotypic data, the later analysis identified candidate immune exposures from TCR beta sequences and from how often those sequences occurred across donors. An earlier analysis of nearly 600 of the donors applied high-throughput TCR beta sequencing to assess whether each TCR beta V gene segment acted as functional or pseudogenic. Alongside the repertoire data, information on donor age, sex, ethnicity and CMV serostatus was compiled. In a later genetic analysis, genome-wide SNP genotypes for 398 of the 666 donors were used, and that subset was treated as a discovery cohort. All discovery cohort repertoires had been generated using a single sequencing platform. HLA typing covered class I and class II loci at four-digit resolution. Typing coverage differed by locus: A, B, C, DRB1 and DQB1 were typed in about 629-630 donors, DQA1 in around 500, DPA1 in 600 to 610, and DPB1 in just under 480. Several DR-DQ haplotypes were handled as single units for association and clustering because linkage in the cohort was strong. On average, 235,054 unique TCR beta nucleotide sequences were sequenced per donor among 300 to 500 genotyped donors of the cohort, with 15% to 20% of those sequences being non-productive.

In total, around 600 healthy bone marrow donors made up the cohort. All cohort members were sampled while nominally healthy, although unrecorded immune exposures were likely present. The donor was CMV seropositive and was included in the group of around 300 seropositive cohort members. Every donor gave a peripheral blood sample, and the peripheral blood mononuclear cells from that sample were used for TCR beta sequencing. The Qiagen DNeasy Blood Extraction Kit was used to extract genomic DNA from the blood cell samples. Preparation of the library involved the immunoSEQ multiplex PCR assay. For the multiplex PCR, a mixture combining 60 forward primers for TCR Vbeta segments and 13 reverse primers for TCR Jbeta segments was used. Amplification of the CDR3 region of rearranged TCR beta genes was performed with a multiplex PCR assay on genomic DNA. Amplified TCR beta libraries were sequenced as 87-base-pair reads on the Illumina HiSeq System. In the authors' own workflow: A later analysis tallied 80 million to 95 million unique TCR beta chains across the 666 repertoires, and around 10 million of those chains were shared by two or more donors. A nearest-neighbor algorithm error-corrected the raw reads and collapsed the reads into unique sequences, merging closely related sequences to remove PCR and sequencing errors. To assign V, D and J gene segments, CDR3 sequences were aligned to IMGT reference sequences. Each retained sequence needed at least a six-nucleotide match to both a V gene segment and a J gene segment. A rearrangement counted as productive if the CDR3 had no stop codons and remained in frame with V and J, and every other rearrangement counted as non-productive. CDR3 was defined by IMGT convention, running from the second conserved V-encoded cysteine to the conserved J-encoded phenylalanine. In an earlier analysis of just under 600 of the donors, sequences lacking an unambiguous match to a single V gene segment were excluded. An earlier analysis of a few hundred of the donors called V segments functional above 56.7% productive rearrangements and segregating when the between-donor standard deviation exceeded 5%. A statistical classification framework was developed to diagnose cytomegalovirus status using the catalog of TCR beta chain sequences. In a later analysis, V and J genes were assigned by comparing TCR nucleotide sequences against IMGT/GENE-DB human TR gene sequences. A later analysis assigned CDR3 sequences and most-parsimonious VDJ recombination scenarios with the TCRdist pipeline. A later analysis defined each TCR beta chain by its CDR3 amino acid sequence plus V-gene family, and excluded reads lacking a unique V-gene family. A later analysis removed 600 or so highly shared, low-generation-probability nucleotide sequences to deal with suspected cross-contamination and a sequencing artifact. In a later analysis, a clonal expansion index for each public chain was calculated from normalized within-repertoire ranks of inferred template counts. In a later analysis, generation probabilities were computed using a VDJ recombination model fitted to out-of-frame rearrangements, and the results were checked against IGoR. A later analysis scored TCR-TCR, TCR-HLA and TCR-CMV co-occurrence with hypergeometric tests, applying a repertoire-size bias correction to TCR pairs. A later analysis estimated false discovery rates by permuting HLA or CMV assignments 20 times. In a later analysis, co-occurring TCRs were grouped using DBSCAN, with TCRdist sequence similarity added in when clustering inside HLA-allele-positive subsets. Co-occurrence clustering excluded repertoires with fewer than 30,000 or more than 120,000 public chains, plus five with anomalous nucleotide sharing. The immuneACCESS repertoire file appears here via TCRdb, limited to in-frame rearrangements. These files lack a portion of the clones; in checked studies, under half of the deficit traces to unresolved V genes, and the cause of the others is not known. That table gives V, J and clone size, and the DNA gave D and trimming. The sample table holds approximately 180,000 clones, of which around 79% were seen once. Approximately 6% of the sample is taken by the ten largest.

What the study reported, not specific to this receptor: Because counts were too low, fewer than 20 rarely observed V segments, including chromosome 9 orphons, were excluded from the earlier analysis of some 590 of the donors. According to a later analysis, parvovirus B19, influenza, CMV and Epstein-Barr virus appeared linked to several top co-occurrence clusters. A cluster of highly shared sequence variants was judged likely to represent a technical artifact of the sequencing pipeline. The study gave a list of 150 to 200 TCR beta chains associated with cytomegalovirus. In a later analysis, HLA-associated TCR beta chains were found to be more clonally expanded and to have lower generation probabilities than equally common non-associated chains. Across donors, most TCR sequences were observed very rarely, whereas some public TCRs were present in many individuals. A few of the identified cytomegalovirus-associated TCR beta chains were confirmed in vitro to be specific for cytomegalovirus antigens. In a later genetic analysis, a missense DCLRE1C variant was associated with V-gene and J-gene trimming of TCR beta chains, and the association was replicated in an independent cohort. At a false discovery rate of 0.05, a later analysis linked some 18,000 TCR beta sequences to specific HLA alleles. HLA typing was unavailable for some donors at each locus, so association tests used only the typed subset. Linkage disequilibrium might explain the correlated functional status among segregating V segments, but an unknown experimental factor could not be excluded. The authors suggested that the approach could potentially be extended to other disease states and immunological phenotypes. Some IMGT-functional V segments, including TRBV6-2 and TRBV6-3, could not be distinguished by the 87-base-pair reads and were therefore excluded. Assigning TCR associations to individual alleles was difficult when HLA alleles, especially DR and DQ, strongly co-occurred. In an earlier analysis of more than 450 of the donors, most TCR beta V segments were observed in productive rearrangements about 87% or about 30% of the time, broadly matching IMGT annotations. The only immune exposure information available for the cohort was CMV serostatus. In a later analysis, most CMV-associated TCR beta chains were found to appear HLA-restricted, with HLA associations seemingly driven largely by CMV exposure. Cytomegalovirus status was reported to be diagnosed by the classifier with high specificity and sensitivity in both the original and validation cohorts. Presence/absence analyses assumed roughly uniform sequencing depth across donors, an assumption that may not hold. A later analysis found that TCR association rates varied across HLA loci, with DRB1 alleles showing the most associated TCRs and HLA-C alleles the fewest. A further reported finding was that TCR beta sequences accurately predicted the HLA-A and HLA-B alleles for most subjects in the first cohort. A later genetic analysis reported fewer N-insertions in productive TCRs among donors in an Asian-associated ancestry cluster than the roughly 620-donor mean. The cohort was sequenced for TCR beta chains only, and without alpha or paired-chain data the features that could be detected were limited.

This clonotype originated in a man aged 35 to 55 in good health and CMV-seropositive. The sequence joins TRBV11-2 to TRBJ1-3; TRBD1 is a possible D gene, resting on 6 matching bases. Sample: PBMCs. Read as DNA, the sequence is TGTGCCAGCAGCTTAGGGGGGGGGCCCTCTGGAAACACCATATATTTT. Translated, it gives CASSLGGGPSGNTIYF.